This T cell receptor (beta chain) was captured by sequencing in a study of blood T cell repertoires in COVID-19. Study-wide context: Some COVID-19 samples were acute and others convalescent; all came from the United States, Italy and Spain. PBMCs, B-cell-depleted T cells, or T cells provided the cDNA or gDNA that made up the material.

The CDR3 is made up of 14 amino acids. Germline lookup yields CDR1 LNHDA and CDR2 SQIVND (reference sequence). Trimming took 1 base from V and 6 from J, leaving 13 bases between them. As handled by the study authors: Reference gene primers were amplified, and this amplification served to estimate nucleated cell counts. Some clones are missing from TCRdb's copy, which holds only in-frame ones; the method was immunoSEQ multiplex PCR. That table is the source of V, J and clone size, and D and trimming were worked out from the DNA. Altogether approximately 94,000 clones are present, 70% to 90% being singletons, with the ten largest covering about 4.6%.

The V and J genes are TRBV19 and TRBJ2-7, with D possibly TRBD1 on 5 matching bases. Sequenced input: peripheral blood. This receptor was taken from a human donor in a cohort sampled during active COVID-19. In DNA, the CDR3 is TGTGCCAGTAGTATAGTAAGGGGATCGACCGAGCAGTACTTC. This codes for CASSIVRGSTEQYF.